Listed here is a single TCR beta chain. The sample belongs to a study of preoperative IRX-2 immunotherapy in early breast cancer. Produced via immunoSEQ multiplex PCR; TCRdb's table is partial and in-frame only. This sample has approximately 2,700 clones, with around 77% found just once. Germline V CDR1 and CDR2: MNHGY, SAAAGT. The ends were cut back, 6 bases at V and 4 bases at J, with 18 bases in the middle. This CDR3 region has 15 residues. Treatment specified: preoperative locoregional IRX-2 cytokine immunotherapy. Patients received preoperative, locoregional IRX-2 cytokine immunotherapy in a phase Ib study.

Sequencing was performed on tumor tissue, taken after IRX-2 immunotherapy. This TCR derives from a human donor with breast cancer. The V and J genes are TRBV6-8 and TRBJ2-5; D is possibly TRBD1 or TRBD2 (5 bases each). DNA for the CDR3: TGTGCCAGCAGCTTGGGGGTGAGGAGAGGAGAGACCCAGTACTTC. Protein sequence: CASSLGVRRGETQYF.